This T cell receptor beta chain was recorded in a study of blood T cell repertoires in COVID-19. The wider study: The samples span acute and convalescent COVID-19 from the United States, Italy and Spain. Sources were T cells, B-cell-depleted T cells, or PBMCs; the material itself was cDNA or gDNA.

Trimming cost V 4 bases and J 4 bases; bases outside gene matches: 6. Germline V CDR1 and CDR2: SGHRS, YFSETQ. The CDR3 loop spans 14 amino acids. Authors' data handling: Counts of nucleated cells, estimated from reference gene primer amplification, were obtained. TCRdb's copy holds only in-frame clones and misses some; the assay was immunoSEQ multiplex PCR. V and J calls plus clone size are reproduced from that table; the DNA served to infer D and trimming. The sample has roughly 80,000 clones; around four fifths are singletons. The chain joins TRBV5-1 to TRBJ2-7, with 9 bases identical to TRBD1. What was sequenced was peripheral blood. This clonotype was sampled from a human donor in a cohort sampled during active COVID-19. The CDR3 loop reads CASSPGTGLYEQYF. CDR3 nucleotide sequence: TGCGCCAGCAGCCCCGGGACAGGGCTATACGAGCAGTACTTC.